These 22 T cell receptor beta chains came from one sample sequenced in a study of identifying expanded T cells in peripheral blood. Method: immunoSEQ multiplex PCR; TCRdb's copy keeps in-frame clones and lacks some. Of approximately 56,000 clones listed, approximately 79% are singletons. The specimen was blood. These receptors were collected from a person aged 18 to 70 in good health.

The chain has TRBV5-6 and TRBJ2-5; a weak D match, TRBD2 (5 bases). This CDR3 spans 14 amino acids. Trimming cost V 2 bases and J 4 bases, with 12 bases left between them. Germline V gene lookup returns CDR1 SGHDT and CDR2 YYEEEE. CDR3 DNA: TGTGCCAGCAGCTTAGGGCTAGCCGCAGAGACCCAGTACTTC. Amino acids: CASSLGLAAETQYF.

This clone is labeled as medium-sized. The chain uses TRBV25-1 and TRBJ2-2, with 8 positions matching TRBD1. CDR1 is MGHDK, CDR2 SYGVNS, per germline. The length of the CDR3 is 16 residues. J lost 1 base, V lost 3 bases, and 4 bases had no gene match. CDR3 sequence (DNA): TGTGCCAGCAGTGACCCCGGACAGGGGAACACCGGGGAGCTGTTTTTT. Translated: CASSDPGQGNTGELFF.

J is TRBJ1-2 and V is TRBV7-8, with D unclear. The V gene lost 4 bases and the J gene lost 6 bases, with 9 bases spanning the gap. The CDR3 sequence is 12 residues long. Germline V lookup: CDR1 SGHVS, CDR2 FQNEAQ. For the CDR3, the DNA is TGTGCCAGCAGCTCCTCGAGCAATGGCTACACCTTC. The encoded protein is CASSSSSNGYTF.

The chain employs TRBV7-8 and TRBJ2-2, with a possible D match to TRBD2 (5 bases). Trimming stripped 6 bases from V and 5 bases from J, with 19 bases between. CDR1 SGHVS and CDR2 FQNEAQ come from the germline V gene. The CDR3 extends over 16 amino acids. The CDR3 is CASSHRARALTGELFF. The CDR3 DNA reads TGTGCCAGCAGTCACCGGGCGCGGGCCCTTACCGGGGAGCTGTTTTTT. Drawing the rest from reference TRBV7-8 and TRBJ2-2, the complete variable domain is GAGVSQSPRYKVAKRGQDVALRCDPISGHVSLFWYQQALGQGPEFLTYFQNEAQLDKSGLPSDRFFAERPEGSVSTLKIQRTQQEDSAVYLCASSHRARALTGELFFGEGSRLTVL.

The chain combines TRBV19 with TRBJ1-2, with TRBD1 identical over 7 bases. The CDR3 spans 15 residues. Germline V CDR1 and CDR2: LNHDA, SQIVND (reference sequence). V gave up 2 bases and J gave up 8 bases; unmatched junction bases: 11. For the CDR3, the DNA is TGTGCCAGTAGTATAAACCCTACAGGGGAGAAGGGCTACACCTTC. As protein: CASSINPTGEKGYTF.

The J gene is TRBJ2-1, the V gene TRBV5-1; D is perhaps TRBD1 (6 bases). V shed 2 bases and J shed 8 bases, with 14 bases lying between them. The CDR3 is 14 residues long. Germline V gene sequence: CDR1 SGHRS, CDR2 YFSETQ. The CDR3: CASSLGGEGHEQFF. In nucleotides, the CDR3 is TGCGCCAGCAGCTTAGGGGGAGAGGGCCATGAGCAGTTCTTC. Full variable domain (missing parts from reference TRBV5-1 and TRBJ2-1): KAGVTQTPRYLIKTRGQQVTLSCSPISGHRSVSWYQQTPGQGLQFLFEYFSETQRNKGNFPGRFSGRQFSNSRSEMNVSTLELGDSALYLCASSLGGEGHEQFFGPGTRLTVL.

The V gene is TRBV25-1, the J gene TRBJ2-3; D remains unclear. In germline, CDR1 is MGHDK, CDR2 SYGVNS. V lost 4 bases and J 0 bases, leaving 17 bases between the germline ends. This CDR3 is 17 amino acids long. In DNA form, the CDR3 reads TGTGCCAGCAGTGGCTCGTCTCGGGCACCTAGCACAGATACGCAGTATTTT. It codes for CASSGSSRAPSTDTQYF.

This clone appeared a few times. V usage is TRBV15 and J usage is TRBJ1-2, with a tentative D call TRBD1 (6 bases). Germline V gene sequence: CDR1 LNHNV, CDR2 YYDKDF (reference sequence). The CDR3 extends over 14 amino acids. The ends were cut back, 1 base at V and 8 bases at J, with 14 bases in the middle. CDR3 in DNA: TGTGCCACCAGCAGAGGCAGGGGTGAATACGGCTACACCTTC. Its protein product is CATSRGRGEYGYTF.

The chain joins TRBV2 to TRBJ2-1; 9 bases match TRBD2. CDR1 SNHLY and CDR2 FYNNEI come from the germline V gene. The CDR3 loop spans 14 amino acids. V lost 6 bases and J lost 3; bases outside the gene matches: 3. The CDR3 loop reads CASSQTSGYNEQFF. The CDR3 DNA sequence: TGTGCCAGCAGCCAGACTAGCGGCTACAATGAGCAGTTCTTC.

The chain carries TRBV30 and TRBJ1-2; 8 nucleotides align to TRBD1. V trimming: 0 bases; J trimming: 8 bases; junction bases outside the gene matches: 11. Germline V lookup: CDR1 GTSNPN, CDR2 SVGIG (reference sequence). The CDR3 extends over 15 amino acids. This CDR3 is CAWSVNQGAFVGYTF. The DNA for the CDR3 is TGTGCCTGGAGTGTCAACCAGGGGGCGTTCGTCGGCTACACCTTC. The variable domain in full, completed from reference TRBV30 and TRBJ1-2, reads SQTIHQWPATLVQPVGSPLSLECTVEGTSNPNLYWYRQAAGRGLQLLFYSVGIGQISSEVPQNLSASRPQDRQFILSSKKLLLSDSGFYLCAWSVNQGAFVGYTFGSGTRLTVV.

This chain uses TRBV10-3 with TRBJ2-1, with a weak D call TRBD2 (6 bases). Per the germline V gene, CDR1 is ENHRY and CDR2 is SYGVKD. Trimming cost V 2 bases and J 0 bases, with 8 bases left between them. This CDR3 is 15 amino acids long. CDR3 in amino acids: CAISEVGSSYNEQFF. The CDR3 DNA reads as TGTGCCATCAGTGAGGTCGGGAGCTCCTACAATGAGCAGTTCTTC.

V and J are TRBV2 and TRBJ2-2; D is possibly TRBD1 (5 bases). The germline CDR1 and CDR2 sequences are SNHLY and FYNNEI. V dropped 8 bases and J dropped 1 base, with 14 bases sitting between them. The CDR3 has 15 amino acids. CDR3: CASVHQGGNTGELFF. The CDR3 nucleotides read TGTGCCAGCGTCCATCAGGGCGGGAACACCGGGGAGCTGTTTTTT.

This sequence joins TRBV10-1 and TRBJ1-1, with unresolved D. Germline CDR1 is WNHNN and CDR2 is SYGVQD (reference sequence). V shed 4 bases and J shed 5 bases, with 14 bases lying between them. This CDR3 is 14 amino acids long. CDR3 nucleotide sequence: TGCGCCAGCAGTGCCGAGATAATAGGAACTGAAGCTTTCTTT. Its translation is CASSAEIIGTEAFF.

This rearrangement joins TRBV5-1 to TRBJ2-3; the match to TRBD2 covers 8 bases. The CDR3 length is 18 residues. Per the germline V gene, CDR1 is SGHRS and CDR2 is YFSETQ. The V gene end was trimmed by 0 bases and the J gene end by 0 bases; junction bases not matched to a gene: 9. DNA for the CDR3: TGCGCCAGCAGCTTGGGGGGCCGAGCGGGAGTGAGCACAGATACGCAGTATTTT. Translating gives CASSLGGRAGVSTDTQYF.

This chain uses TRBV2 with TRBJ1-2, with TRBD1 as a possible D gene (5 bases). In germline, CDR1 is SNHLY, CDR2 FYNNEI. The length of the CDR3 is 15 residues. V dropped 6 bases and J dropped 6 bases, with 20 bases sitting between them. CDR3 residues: CASRGREARGDGYTF. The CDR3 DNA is TGTGCCAGCAGGGGCCGGGAGGCCCGGGGGGATGGCTACACCTTC.

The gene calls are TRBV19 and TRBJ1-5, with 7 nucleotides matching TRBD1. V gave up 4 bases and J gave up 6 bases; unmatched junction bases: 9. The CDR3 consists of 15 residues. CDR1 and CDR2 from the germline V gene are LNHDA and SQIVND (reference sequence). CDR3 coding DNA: TGTGCCAGTAGTAGAGGACAGGTAGCCCCTCAGCCCCAGCATTTT. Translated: CASSRGQVAPQPQHF.

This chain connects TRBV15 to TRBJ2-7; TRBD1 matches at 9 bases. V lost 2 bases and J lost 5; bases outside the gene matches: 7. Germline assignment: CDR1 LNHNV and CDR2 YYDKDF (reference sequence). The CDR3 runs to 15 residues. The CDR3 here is CATSRTRDRVDEQYF. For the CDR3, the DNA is TGTGCCACCAGCAGAACCCGGGACAGGGTGGACGAGCAGTACTTC.

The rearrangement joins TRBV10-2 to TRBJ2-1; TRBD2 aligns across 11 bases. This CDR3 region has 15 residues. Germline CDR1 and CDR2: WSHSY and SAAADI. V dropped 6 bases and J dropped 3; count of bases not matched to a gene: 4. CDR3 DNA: TGCGCCAGCAGGGGACTAGCGGACTACTACAATGAGCAGTTCTTC. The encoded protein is CASRGLADYYNEQFF.

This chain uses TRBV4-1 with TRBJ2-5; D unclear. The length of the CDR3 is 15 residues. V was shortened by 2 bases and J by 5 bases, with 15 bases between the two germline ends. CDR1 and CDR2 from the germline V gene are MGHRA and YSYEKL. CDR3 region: CASSQSPRTEETQYF. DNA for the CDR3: TGCGCCAGCAGCCAAAGCCCCCGGACCGAGGAGACCCAGTACTTC.

Here the CDR3 reads CASSQDVGEQFF. The CDR3 nucleotides are TGTGCCAGCAGCCAAGATGTGGGTGAGCAGTTCTTC. This chain links TRBV4-2 with TRBJ2-1, with D unresolved. CDR1 and CDR2 from the germline V gene are LGHNA and YNFKEQ. The CDR3 spans 12 residues. V lost 0 bases to trimming and J lost 9 bases, with 6 bases between them.

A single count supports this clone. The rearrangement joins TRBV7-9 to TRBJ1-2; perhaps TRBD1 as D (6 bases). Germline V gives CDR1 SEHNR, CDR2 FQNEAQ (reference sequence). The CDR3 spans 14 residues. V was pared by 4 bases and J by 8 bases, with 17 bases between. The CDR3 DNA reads TGTGCCAGCAGCTCAGACGGCAGGGGCATGGGCTACACCTTC. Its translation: CASSSDGRGMGYTF.

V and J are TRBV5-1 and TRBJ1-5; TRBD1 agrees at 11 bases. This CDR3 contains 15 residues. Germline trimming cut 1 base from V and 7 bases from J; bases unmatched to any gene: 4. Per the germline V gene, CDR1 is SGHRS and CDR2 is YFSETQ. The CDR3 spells CASSLTGDRGQPQHF. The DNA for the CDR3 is TGCGCCAGCAGCTTGACCGGGGACAGGGGGCAGCCCCAGCATTTT.